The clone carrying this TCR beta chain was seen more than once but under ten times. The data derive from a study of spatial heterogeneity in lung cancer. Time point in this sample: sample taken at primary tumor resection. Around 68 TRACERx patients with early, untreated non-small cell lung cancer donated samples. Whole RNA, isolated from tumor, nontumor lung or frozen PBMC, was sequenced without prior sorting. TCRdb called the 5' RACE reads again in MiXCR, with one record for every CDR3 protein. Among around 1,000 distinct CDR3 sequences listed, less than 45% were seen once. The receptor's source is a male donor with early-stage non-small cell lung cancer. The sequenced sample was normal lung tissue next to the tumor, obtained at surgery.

This chain's CDR3 is CASSQDGASRGVHEQYF. CDR3 DNA: TGTGCCAGCAGCCAAGATGGGGCGAGCAGGGGGGTCCACGAGCAGTACTTC. V gene TRBV3-1 combines with J gene TRBJ2-7; D possibly corresponds to TRBD1 (7 bases). CDR1 LGHDT and CDR2 YNNKEL come from the germline V gene (reference sequence). Trimming removed 0 bases at V and 5 bases at J, with 20 bases between. The CDR3 extends over 17 amino acids.